This is a list of T cell receptor beta chains from one sample in a study of blood T cell repertoires in COVID-19. Profiling relied on immunoSEQ multiplex PCR, and the TCRdb table lists in-frame clones only, not all of them. The sample contains over 200,000 clones, around 90% of which appear only once. The sequencing input was PBMCs or T cells enriched from blood (not recorded which). The receptors were sampled from a man younger than 45 who had recovered from COVID-19. CDR3s include the opening cysteine and the closing phenylalanine or tryptophan.

j_call v_call cdr3_aa
TRBJ2-5 TRBV5-1 CASSLGDREETQYF
TRBJ1-6 TRBV5-8 CASSLTGVDSPLHF
TRBJ1-6 TRBV6-5 CASSYSEGASSPLHF
TRBJ1-4 TRBV5-1 CASSPTGKDEKLFF
TRBJ1-6 TRBV5-5 CASSFWDRENSPLHF
TRBJ2-5 TRBV19 CASSIIGRAGTQYF
TRBJ1-1 TRBV10-3 CAISYTRGGGQNTEAFF
TRBJ2-1 TRBV7-2 CASSTVAGSRNEQFF
TRBJ1-2 TRBV12-3/TRBV12-4 CASTKGQGKGYTF
TRBJ1-5 TRBV6-5 CASSYTPGSNQPQHF
TRBJ1-4 TRBV7-9 CASSRRQTTNEKLFF
TRBJ1-2 TRBV5-1 CASSVTGGLAYGYTF
TRBJ2-7 TRBV19 CASSMPEGKPYEQYF
TRBJ1-1 TRBV7-3 CASSGQKNTEAFF
TRBJ1-2 TRBV6-5 CASSYSITGVAYGYTF
TRBJ2-1 TRBV11-3 CASILEGLAGRTGGYNEQFF
TRBJ2-2 TRBV9 CASSVGQSPDSDTGELFF
TRBJ2-2 TRBV7-8 CASSKAGTNTGELFF
TRBJ1-2 TRBV12-3/TRBV12-4 CASSSQGDYGYTF
TRBJ1-2 TRBV5-1 CASSLLREGQLGYTF
TRBJ1-6 TRBV2 CASRYSGFGSPLHF
TRBJ2-7 TRBV7-9 CASSLFGEQYF
TRBJ1-1 TRBV27 CASSRSGEADTEAFF
TRBJ1-2 TRBV6-5 CASGGGRNNYGYTF
TRBJ2-2 TRBV7-8 CASSHRFTGELFF
TRBJ1-2 TRBV11-3 CASRLIPRVRFSYGYTF
TRBJ2-1 TRBV18 CASSPPRMGGSGDEQFF
TRBJ1-2 TRBV11-2 CASSSDRAENYGYTF
TRBJ1-5 TRBV7-2 CASSKTGIGNQPQHF
TRBJ2-1 TRBV6-1 CASSDSSGRVYEQFF
TRBJ1-5 TRBV20-1 CSASGDRADQPQHF
TRBJ1-5 TRBV6-2/TRBV6-3 CASSFFQGAVEPQHF
TRBJ1-1 TRBV11-2 CASSGFKSGTEAFF
TRBJ1-5 TRBV29-1 CSVEEVGGQPQHF
TRBJ2-1 TRBV11-2 CASSPDGNEQFF
TRBJ1-1 TRBV7-2 CASLSGTGARNTEAFF
TRBJ1-2 TRBV27 CASSFGRVDGNYGYTF
TRBJ2-2 TRBV19 CASKSSTSGSPSGELFF
TRBJ2-1 TRBV5-1 CASTLSTDRTYNEQFF
TRBJ2-7 TRBV7-6 CASSLGSSLNYEQYF
TRBJ2-7 TRBV30 CAWMVGQAGSEQYF
TRBJ1-6 TRBV23-1 CASSHHSSPFNSYNSPLHF
TRBJ2-2 TRBV29-1 CSVLVARSNTGELFF
TRBJ1-6 TRBV11-2 CASSLAKTGGDSPLHF
TRBJ2-7 TRBV7-9 CASSLERVGEQYF
TRBJ1-5 TRBV5-6 CASGAGPNQPQHF
TRBJ2-2 TRBV25-1 CASSESYRGDTGELFF
TRBJ2-1 TRBV7-3 CASSLGGKYNEQFF
TRBJ1-2 TRBV19 CASKQQGGKNYGYTF
TRBJ1-1 TRBV7-9 CASRRDRESNTEAFF
TRBJ2-2 TRBV7-9 CASSYSQGAGAGELFF
TRBJ2-7 TRBV29-1 CSAASRDRAYEQYF
TRBJ1-1 TRBV9 CASSPRDRGNTEAFF
TRBJ2-2 TRBV4-3 CASSQIAYRDTGELFF
TRBJ2-5 TRBV18 CASSPLDLQETQYF
TRBJ2-1 TRBV30 CAWSVLGLPSYNEQFF
TRBJ2-1 TRBV7-8 CASSPSPSAYNEQFF
TRBJ2-1 TRBV3-1/TRBV3-2 CASSLTRLERTYNEQFF
TRBJ2-1 TRBV29-1 CSVLSGRGSNEQFF